This T cell receptor beta chain was documented in a study of shared clonotypes between healthy human individuals. Clones were sequenced by immunoSEQ multiplex PCR, and TCRdb holds only the in-frame ones, with some missing. The sample contains approximately 2.5 million clones, around nine tenths of which appear only once. Germline CDR1 and CDR2: MNHNS and SASEGT. J was trimmed by 8 bases and V by 4 bases; bases with no gene match: 7. The CDR3 extends over 15 amino acids. Sequences were obtained from naive CD4+ T cells sorted from blood. Stated subset: CD45RA+ positively selected. The rearrangement joins TRBV6-1 to TRBJ1-4; TRBD1 matches 10 bases. The sequence came from a man aged 18-30 years in good health. The CDR3 loop is CASSARTGGDEKLFF. The DNA of the CDR3 is TGTGCCAGCAGTGCCCGGACAGGGGGAGACGAAAAACTGTTTTTT.